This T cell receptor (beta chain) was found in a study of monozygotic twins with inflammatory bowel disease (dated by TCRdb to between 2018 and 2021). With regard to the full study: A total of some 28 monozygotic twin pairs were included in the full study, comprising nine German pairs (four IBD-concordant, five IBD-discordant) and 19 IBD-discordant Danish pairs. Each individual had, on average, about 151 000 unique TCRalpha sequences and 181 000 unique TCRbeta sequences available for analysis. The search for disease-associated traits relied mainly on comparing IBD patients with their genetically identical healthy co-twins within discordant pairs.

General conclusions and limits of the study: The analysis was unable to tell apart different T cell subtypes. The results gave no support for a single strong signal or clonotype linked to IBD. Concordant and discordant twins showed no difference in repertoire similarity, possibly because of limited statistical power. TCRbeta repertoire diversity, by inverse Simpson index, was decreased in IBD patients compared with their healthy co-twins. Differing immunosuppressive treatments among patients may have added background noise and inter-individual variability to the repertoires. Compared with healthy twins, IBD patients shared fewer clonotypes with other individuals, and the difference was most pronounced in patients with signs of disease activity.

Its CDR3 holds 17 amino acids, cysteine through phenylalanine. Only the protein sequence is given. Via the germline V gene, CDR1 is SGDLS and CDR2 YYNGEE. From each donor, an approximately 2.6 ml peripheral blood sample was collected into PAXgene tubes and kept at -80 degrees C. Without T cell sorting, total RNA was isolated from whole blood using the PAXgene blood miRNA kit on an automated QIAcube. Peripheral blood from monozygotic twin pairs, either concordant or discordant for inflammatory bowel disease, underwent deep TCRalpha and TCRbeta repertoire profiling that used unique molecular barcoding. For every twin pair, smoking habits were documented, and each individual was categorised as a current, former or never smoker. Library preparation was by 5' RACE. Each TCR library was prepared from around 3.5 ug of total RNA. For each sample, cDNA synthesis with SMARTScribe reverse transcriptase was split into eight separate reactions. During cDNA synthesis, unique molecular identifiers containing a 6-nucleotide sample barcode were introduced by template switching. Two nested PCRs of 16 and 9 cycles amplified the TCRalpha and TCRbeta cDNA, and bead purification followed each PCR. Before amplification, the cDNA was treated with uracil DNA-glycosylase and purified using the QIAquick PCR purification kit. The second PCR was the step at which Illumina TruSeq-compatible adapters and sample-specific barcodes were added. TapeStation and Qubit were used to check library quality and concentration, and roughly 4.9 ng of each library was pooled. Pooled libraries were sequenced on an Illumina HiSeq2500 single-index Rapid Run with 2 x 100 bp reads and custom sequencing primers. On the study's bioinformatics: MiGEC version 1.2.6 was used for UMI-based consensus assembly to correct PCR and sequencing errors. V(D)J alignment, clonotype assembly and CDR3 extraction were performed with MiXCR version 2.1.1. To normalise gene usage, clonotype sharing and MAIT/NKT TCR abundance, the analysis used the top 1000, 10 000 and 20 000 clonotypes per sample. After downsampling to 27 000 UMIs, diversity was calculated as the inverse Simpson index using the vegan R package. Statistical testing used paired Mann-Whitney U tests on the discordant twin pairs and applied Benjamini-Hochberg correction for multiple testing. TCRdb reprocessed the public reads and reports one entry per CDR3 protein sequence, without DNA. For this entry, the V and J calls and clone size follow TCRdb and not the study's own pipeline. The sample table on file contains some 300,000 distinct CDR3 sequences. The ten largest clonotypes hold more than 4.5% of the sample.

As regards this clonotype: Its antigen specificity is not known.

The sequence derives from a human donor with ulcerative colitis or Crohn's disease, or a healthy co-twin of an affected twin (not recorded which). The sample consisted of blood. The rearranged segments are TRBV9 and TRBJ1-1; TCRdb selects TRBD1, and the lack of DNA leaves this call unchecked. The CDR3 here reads CASSVDLPGTGYTEAFF.